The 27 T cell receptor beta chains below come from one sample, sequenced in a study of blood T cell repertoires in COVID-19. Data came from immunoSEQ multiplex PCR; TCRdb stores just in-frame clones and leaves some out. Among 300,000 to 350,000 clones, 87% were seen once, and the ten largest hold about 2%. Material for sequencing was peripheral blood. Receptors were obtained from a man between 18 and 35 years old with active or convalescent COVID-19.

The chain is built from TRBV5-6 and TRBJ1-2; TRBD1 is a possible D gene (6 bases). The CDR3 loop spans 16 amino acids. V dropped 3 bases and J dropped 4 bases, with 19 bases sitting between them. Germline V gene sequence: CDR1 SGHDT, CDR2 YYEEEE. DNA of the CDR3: TGTGCCAGCAGCTCGACGACAGGAACAATCTTCTATGGCTACACCTTC. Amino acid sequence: CASSSTTGTIFYGYTF.

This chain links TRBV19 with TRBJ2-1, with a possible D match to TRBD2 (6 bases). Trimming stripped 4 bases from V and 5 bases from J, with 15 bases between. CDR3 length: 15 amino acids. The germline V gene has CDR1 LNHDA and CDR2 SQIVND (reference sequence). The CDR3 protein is CASSNWTTLNNEQFF. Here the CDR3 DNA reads TGTGCCAGTAGTAATTGGACTACCTTAAACAATGAGCAGTTCTTC.

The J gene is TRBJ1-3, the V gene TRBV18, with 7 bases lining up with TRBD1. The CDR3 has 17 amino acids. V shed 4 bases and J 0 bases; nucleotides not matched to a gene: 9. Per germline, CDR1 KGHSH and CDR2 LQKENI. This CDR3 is CASSRTPRQGSGNTIYF. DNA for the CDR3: TGTGCCAGCTCACGTACTCCCCGACAGGGCTCTGGAAACACCATATATTTT.

CDR3 amino acids: CASSSGTAIQETQYF. In DNA form, the CDR3 reads TGTGCCAGCAGCTCTGGCACAGCAATCCAAGAGACCCAGTACTTC. The chain has TRBV7-2 and TRBJ2-5; no clear D gene. Deletions cut 4 bases from V and 1 base from J, with 13 bases between. This CDR3 spans 15 amino acids. Germline V gene lookup returns CDR1 SGHTA and CDR2 FQGNSA.

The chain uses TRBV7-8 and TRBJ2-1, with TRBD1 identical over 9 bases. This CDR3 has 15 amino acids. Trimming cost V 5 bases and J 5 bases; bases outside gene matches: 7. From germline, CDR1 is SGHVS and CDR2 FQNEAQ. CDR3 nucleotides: TGTGCCAGCAGCAACCGGGACAGGGAGCACAATGAGCAGTTCTTC. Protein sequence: CASSNRDREHNEQFF.

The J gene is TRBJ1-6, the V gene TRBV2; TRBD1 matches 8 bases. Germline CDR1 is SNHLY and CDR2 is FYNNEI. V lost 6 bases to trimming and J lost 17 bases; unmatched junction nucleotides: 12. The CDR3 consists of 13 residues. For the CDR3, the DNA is TGTGCCAGCAGAGTGGAGGGACAGGCTGGGGTCCACTTT. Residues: CASRVEGQAGVHF.

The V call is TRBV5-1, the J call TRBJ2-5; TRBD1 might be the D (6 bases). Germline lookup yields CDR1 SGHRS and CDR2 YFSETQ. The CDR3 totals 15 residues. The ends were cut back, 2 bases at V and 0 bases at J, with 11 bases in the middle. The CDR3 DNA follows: TGCGCCAGCAGCTTCCGGGACACCAACCAAGAGACCCAGTACTTC. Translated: CASSFRDTNQETQYF. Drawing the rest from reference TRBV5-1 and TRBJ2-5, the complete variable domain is KAGVTQTPRYLIKTRGQQVTLSCSPISGHRSVSWYQQTPGQGLQFLFEYFSETQRNKGNFPGRFSGRQFSNSRSEMNVSTLELGDSALYLCASSFRDTNQETQYFGPGTRLLVL.

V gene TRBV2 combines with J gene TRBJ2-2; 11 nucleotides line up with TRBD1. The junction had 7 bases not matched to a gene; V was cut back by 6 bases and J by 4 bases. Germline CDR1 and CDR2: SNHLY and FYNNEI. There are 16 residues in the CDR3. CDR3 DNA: TGTGCCAGCAGCTCCACCGGGACAGGGGGCACCGGGGAGCTGTTTTTT. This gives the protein CASSSTGTGGTGELFF.

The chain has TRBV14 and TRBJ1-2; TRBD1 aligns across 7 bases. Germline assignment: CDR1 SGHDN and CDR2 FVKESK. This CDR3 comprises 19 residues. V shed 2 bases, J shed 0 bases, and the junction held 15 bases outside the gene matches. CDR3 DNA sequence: TGTGCCAGCAGCCAACGGTTCAGGACAGGCCTACCCGCTAACTATGGCTACACCTTC. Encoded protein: CASSQRFRTGLPANYGYTF.

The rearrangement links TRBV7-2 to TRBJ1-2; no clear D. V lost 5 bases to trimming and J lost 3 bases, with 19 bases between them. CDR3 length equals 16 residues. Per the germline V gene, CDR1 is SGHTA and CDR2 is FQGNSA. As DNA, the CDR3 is TGTGCCAGCAGCCAGAACGGGAGAAGGGCCGACTATGGCTACACCTTC. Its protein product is CASSQNGRRADYGYTF.

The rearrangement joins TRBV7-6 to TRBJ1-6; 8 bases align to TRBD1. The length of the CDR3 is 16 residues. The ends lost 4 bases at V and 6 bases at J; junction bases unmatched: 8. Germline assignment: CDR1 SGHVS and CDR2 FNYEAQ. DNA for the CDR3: TGTGCCAGCAGCTCCCGACAGGGGAAGGGTAATTCACCCCTCCACTTT. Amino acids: CASSSRQGKGNSPLHF.

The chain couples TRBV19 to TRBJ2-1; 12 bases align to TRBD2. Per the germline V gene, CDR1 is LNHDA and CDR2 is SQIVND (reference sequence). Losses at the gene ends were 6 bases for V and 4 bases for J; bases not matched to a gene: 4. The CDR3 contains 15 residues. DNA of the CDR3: TGTGCCAGTAGCCCTACTAGCGGGAGGTACAATGAGCAGTTCTTC. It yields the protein CASSPTSGRYNEQFF.

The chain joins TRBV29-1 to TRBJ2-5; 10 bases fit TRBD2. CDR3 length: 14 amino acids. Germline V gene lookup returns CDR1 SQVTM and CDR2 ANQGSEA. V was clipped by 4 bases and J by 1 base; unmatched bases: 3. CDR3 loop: CSVGRTSGQETQYF. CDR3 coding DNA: TGCAGCGTTGGCCGGACTAGCGGCCAAGAGACCCAGTACTTC. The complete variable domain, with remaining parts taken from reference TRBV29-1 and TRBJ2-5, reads SAVISQKPSRDICQRGTSLTIQCQVDSQVTMMFWYRQQPGQSLTLIATANQGSEATYESGFVIDKFPISRPNLTFSTLTVSNMSPEDSSIYLCSVGRTSGQETQYFGPGTRLLVL.

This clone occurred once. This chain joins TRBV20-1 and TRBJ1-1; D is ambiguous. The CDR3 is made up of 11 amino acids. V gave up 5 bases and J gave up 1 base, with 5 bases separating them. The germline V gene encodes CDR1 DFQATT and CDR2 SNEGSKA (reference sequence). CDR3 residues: CSAHGNTEAFF. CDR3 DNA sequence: TGCAGTGCTCACGGGAACACTGAAGCTTTCTTT.

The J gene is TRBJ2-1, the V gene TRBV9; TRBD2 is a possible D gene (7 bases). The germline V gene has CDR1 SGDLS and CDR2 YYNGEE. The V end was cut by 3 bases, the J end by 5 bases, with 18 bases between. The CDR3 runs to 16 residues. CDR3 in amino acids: CASSARRGGVNNEQFF. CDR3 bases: TGTGCCAGCAGCGCCCGGAGGGGGGGTGTGAACAATGAGCAGTTCTTC.

The CDR3 loop reads CASSPGTEDEQYF. DNA of the CDR3: TGTGCCAGCAGCCCCGGGACAGAGGATGAGCAGTACTTC. The V gene is TRBV28, the J gene TRBJ2-7, with 7 nucleotides matching TRBD1. Trimming cost V 6 bases and J 7 bases; bases outside gene matches: 9. The CDR3 has 13 residues. The germline V gene has CDR1 MDHEN and CDR2 SYDVKM.

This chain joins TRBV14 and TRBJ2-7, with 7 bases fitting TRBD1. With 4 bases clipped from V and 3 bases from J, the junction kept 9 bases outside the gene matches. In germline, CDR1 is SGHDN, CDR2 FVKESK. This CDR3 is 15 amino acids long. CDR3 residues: CASSPPTGKVYEQYF. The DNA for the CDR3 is TGTGCCAGCAGCCCACCGACAGGGAAGGTCTACGAGCAGTACTTC.

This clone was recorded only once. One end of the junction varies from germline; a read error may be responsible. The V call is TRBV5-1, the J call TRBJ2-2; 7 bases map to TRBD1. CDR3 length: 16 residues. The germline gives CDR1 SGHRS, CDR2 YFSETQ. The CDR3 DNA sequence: TGCGTCAGCAGCTTCTATAGACAGGGAGAGACCGGGGAGCTGTTTTTT. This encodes CVSSFYRQGETGELFF.

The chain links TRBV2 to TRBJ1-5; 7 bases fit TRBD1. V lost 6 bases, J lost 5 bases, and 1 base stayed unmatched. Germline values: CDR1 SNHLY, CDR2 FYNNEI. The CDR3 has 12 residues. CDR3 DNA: TGTGCCAGCAGGACAGGGTATCAGCCCCAGCATTTT. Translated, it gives CASRTGYQPQHF.

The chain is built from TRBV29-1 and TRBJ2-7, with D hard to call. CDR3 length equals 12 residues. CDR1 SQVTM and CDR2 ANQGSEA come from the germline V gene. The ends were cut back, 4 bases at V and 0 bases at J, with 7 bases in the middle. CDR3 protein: CSVGVYSYEQYF. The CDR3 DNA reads TGCAGCGTTGGAGTTTACTCCTACGAGCAGTACTTC.

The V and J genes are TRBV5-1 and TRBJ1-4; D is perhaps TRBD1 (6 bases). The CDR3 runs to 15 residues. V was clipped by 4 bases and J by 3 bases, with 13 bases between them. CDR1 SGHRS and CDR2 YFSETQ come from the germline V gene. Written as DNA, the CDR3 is TGCGCCAGCAGCCTGGAACCAGGGGCTAATGAAAAACTGTTTTTT. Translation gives CASSLEPGANEKLFF.

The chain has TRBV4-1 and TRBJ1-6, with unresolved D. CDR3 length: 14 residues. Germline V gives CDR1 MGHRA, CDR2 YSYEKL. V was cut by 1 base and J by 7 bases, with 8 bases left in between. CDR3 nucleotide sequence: TGCGCCAGCAGCCAAGTCGGGGTGAATTCACCCCTCCACTTT. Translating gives CASSQVGVNSPLHF.

The CDR3 coding sequence is TGTGCCAGTGCGCGTCAGAACTATATGAACACTGAAGCTTTCTTT. Its protein is CASARQNYMNTEAFF. This chain connects TRBV6-5 to TRBJ1-1; D gene ambiguous. The ends were cut back, 9 bases at V and 0 bases at J, with 17 bases in the middle. Germline V gene data show CDR1 as MNHEY and CDR2 as SVGAGI. The length of the CDR3 is 15 residues.

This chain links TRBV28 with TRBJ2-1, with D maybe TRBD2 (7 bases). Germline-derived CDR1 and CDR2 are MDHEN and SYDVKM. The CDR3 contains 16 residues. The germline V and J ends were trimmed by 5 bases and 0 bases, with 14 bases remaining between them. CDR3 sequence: CASSQGGLSSYNEQFF. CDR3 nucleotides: TGTGCCAGCAGTCAAGGGGGACTAAGCTCCTACAATGAGCAGTTCTTC.

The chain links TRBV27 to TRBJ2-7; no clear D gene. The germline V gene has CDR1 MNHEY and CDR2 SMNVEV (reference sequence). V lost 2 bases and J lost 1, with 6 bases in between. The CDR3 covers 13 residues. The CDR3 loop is CASSLAESYEQYF. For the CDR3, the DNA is TGTGCCAGCAGTTTAGCGGAGTCCTACGAGCAGTACTTC.

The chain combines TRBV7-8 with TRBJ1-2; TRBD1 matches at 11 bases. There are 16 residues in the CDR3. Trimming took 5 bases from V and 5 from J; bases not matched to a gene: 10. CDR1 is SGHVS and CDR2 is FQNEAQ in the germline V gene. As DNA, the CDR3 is TGTGCCAGCAGCAGTATAAGGACAGGGGGCCAGTATGGCTACACCTTC. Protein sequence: CASSSIRTGGQYGYTF.

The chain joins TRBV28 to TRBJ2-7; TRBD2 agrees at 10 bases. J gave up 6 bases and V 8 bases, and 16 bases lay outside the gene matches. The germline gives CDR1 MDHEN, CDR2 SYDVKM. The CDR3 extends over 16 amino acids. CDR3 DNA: TGTGCCAGCTCCCCCCTAGCGGGAGCTCGTCTCTCCGAGCAGTACTTC. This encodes CASSPLAGARLSEQYF.